The 30 T cell receptor beta chains reported below all come from one sample, sequenced in a study of blood T cell repertoires in COVID-19 (dated by TCRdb to 2018 to 2021). Libraries were made using the immunoSEQ multiplex PCR assay. TCRdb holds this immuneACCESS table with in-frame rearrangements only. Some clones are missing; in checked studies, unresolved V genes explain under half, and the rest has no known cause. Present in this sample are about 200,000 clones, about 85% of which were seen just once. Together, the top ten hold 2% to 2.5% of the sample. Material: PBMCs or T cells enriched from blood (not recorded which). The source is a young woman who had recovered from COVID-19.

CDR3 coding DNA: TGCGCCAGCAGCCTCTATGGGGAGTACACTGAAGCTTTCTTT. As protein: CASSLYGEYTEAFF. The rearrangement links TRBV4-3 to TRBJ1-1; unclear D gene. Between the trimmed V and J ends, which lost 4 bases and 3 bases, there was a span of 12 bases. This CDR3 has 14 amino acids. The germline CDR1 and CDR2 sequences are LGHNA and YSLEER.

CDR3 DNA sequence: TGTGCCAGCAGTCCCACGACATTCGGTGGCTACACCTTC. It yields the protein CASSPTTFGGYTF. This chain links TRBV25-1 with TRBJ1-2; no firm D call. This CDR3 has 13 amino acids. The germline CDR1 and CDR2 sequences are MGHDK and SYGVNS. V lost 5 bases and J lost 7, with 14 bases in between.

The chain carries TRBV7-9 and TRBJ1-3; D ambiguous. The CDR3 extends over 13 amino acids. The ends were cut back, 11 bases at V and 4 bases at J, with 15 bases in the middle. The germline V gene encodes CDR1 SEHNR and CDR2 FQNEAQ (reference sequence). The CDR3 sequence is CAFRPGWGNTIYF. DNA for the CDR3: TGTGCCTTCCGCCCGGGTTGGGGAAACACCATATATTTT.

This clone was observed once. V is TRBV5-1 and J is TRBJ2-3; D is possibly TRBD2 (6 bases). The CDR3 is 15 amino acids. Trimming left V 4 bases short and J 2 bases short, with 14 bases between. In germline, CDR1 is SGHRS, CDR2 YFSETQ. CDR3 coding DNA: TGCGCCAGCAGCCTTGGGGGGTACTCCACAGATACGCAGTATTTT. Its translation: CASSLGGYSTDTQYF.

This chain joins TRBV19 and TRBJ1-4; perhaps TRBD1 as D (5 bases). V lost 3 bases and J 5 bases, leaving 13 bases between the germline ends. CDR1 is LNHDA and CDR2 is SQIVND in the germline V gene (reference sequence). The CDR3 runs to 15 residues. DNA for the CDR3: TGTGCCAGTAGTATCCGGACAAGTGGGAATGAAAAACTGTTTTTT. Protein product: CASSIRTSGNEKLFF.

The J gene is TRBJ2-1, the V gene TRBV13, with D hard to call. The ends were cut back, 5 bases at V and 9 bases at J, with 17 bases in the middle. Germline V lookup: CDR1 PRHDT, CDR2 FYEKMQ (reference sequence). The CDR3 sequence is 14 residues long. The CDR3 nucleotides are TGTGCCAGCAGCCCAGAAGACTTTGTCGGTGAGCAGTTCTTC. This translates into CASSPEDFVGEQFF.

The chain carries TRBV11-2 and TRBJ1-4; 8 bases are shared with TRBD1. The CDR3 runs 16 residues. J gave up 2 bases and V 5 bases, and 7 bases lay outside the gene matches. Germline CDR1 and CDR2: SGHAT and FQNNGV. The chain's CDR3 is CASSPGQGFTNEKLFF. For the CDR3, the DNA is TGTGCCAGCAGCCCCGGACAGGGCTTTACTAATGAAAAACTGTTTTTT. Based on the CDR3 plus reference TRBV11-2 and TRBJ1-4, the full variable domain is EAGVAQSPRYKIIEKRQSVAFWCNPISGHATLYWYQQILGQGPKLLIQFQNNGVVDDSQLPKDRFSAERLKGVDSTLKIQPAKLEDSAVYLCASSPGQGFTNEKLFFGSGTQLSVL.

The chain employs TRBV7-2 and TRBJ1-1; no definite D call. The CDR3 sequence is 13 residues long. Trimming removed 5 bases from V and 0 bases from J, with 7 bases in between. Germline V CDR1 and CDR2: SGHTA, FQGNSA. The CDR3 DNA follows: TGTGCCAGCAGCACAGACGTGAACACTGAAGCTTTCTTT. Translation: CASSTDVNTEAFF.

The chain uses TRBV4-3 and TRBJ2-3; no clear D. Germline CDR1 and CDR2: LGHNA and YSLEER. V was pared by 0 bases and J by 2 bases, with 6 bases between. This CDR3 has 14 residues. In DNA form, the CDR3 reads TGCGCCAGCAGCCAAGATAGCATCACAGATACGCAGTATTTT. Its protein is CASSQDSITDTQYF.

This clone occurred a few times. This chain links TRBV6-6 with TRBJ2-5; D not resolved. The CDR3 totals 12 residues. CDR1 and CDR2 (germline): MNHNY, SVGAGI (reference sequence). The V and J ends lost 7 bases and 5 bases respectively, with 11 bases between them. The CDR3, as DNA: TGTGCCAGCAACTATTCCCCGGAGACCCAGTACTTC. Protein: CASNYSPETQYF.

This clone was counted only a few times. J is TRBJ1-2 and V is TRBV30; TRBD1 aligns across 10 bases. The CDR3 runs 13 residues. Per germline, CDR1 GTSNPN and CDR2 SVGIG (reference sequence). V dropped 1 base and J dropped 8; count of bases not matched to a gene: 4. The CDR3 DNA reads as TGTGCCTGGAGTGGACAGGGGGCAGGAGGCTACACCTTC. This codes for CAWSGQGAGGYTF.

J is TRBJ2-1 and V is TRBV14; 13 nucleotides align to TRBD2. V was pared by 0 bases and J by 12 bases, with 20 bases of the junction left unmatched. The CDR3 runs 20 residues. Germline lookup yields CDR1 SGHDN and CDR2 FVKESK. The DNA of the CDR3 is TGTGCCAGCAGCCAAGATCCGGTACAGTGGACTAGCGGGAGCCCCCCCGGGCAGTTCTTC. This gives the protein CASSQDPVQWTSGSPPGQFF.

The genes are TRBV2 and TRBJ2-5; 7 nucleotides agree with TRBD2. CDR1 and CDR2 from the germline V gene are SNHLY and FYNNEI. This CDR3 region has 14 residues. Trimming removed 8 bases from V and 2 bases from J; junction bases left unmatched: 8. In nucleotides, the CDR3 is TGTGCCAGCCAGCGGGGACCACGACAAGAGACCCAGTACTTC. Protein sequence: CASQRGPRQETQYF.

The CDR3 DNA sequence: TGCGCCAGCAGCTTGACGCAGGGACTAGCGGGAGGAGGTGAGCAGTTCTTC. This sequence encodes CASSLTQGLAGGGEQFF. J is TRBJ2-1 and V is TRBV5-1; 15 bases line up with TRBD2. Germline V gene sequence: CDR1 SGHRS, CDR2 YFSETQ. V shed 1 base, J shed 9 bases, and the junction held 8 bases outside the gene matches. The CDR3 contains 17 residues.

This clone was detected many times. The V gene is TRBV7-9, the J gene TRBJ1-2; D is unresolved. CDR1 and CDR2 (germline): SEHNR, FQNEAQ (reference sequence). This CDR3 region has 13 residues. V was cut by 6 bases and J by 4 bases, with 12 bases left in between. The CDR3 DNA follows: TGTGCCAGCAGGTCGCCTAGATCCTATGGCTACACCTTC. This gives the protein CASRSPRSYGYTF.

The chain has TRBV29-1 and TRBJ1-1; D is perhaps TRBD1 (5 bases). The CDR3 consists of 14 residues. Germline V gene sequence: CDR1 SQVTM, CDR2 ANQGSEA. V dropped 5 bases and J dropped 1 base, with 14 bases sitting between them. The CDR3 loop reads CSVTHPDRNTEAFF. CDR3 nucleotides: TGCAGCGTTACCCATCCAGACAGGAACACTGAAGCTTTCTTT.

The V gene is TRBV5-3, the J gene TRBJ2-7; possible D gene TRBD1, 5 bases. TRBV5-3 belongs to the ORF category, with a function that is uncertain. The CDR3 covers 14 residues. V lost 8 bases to trimming and J lost 2 bases, with 17 bases between them. CDR3 nucleotides: TGTGCCAGGCAATTCCGGACGGACACCTACGAGCAGTACTTC. Translating gives CARQFRTDTYEQYF.

This clone came up once. The genes are TRBV30 and TRBJ1-3, with 9 bases identical to TRBD1. Trimming took 4 bases from V and 4 from J; bases not matched to a gene: 8. The CDR3 extends over 15 amino acids. CDR1 is GTSNPN, CDR2 SVGIG, per germline (reference sequence). This CDR3 reads CAWIRDRVDGNTIYF. The CDR3 DNA sequence: TGTGCCTGGATTCGGGACAGGGTGGACGGAAACACCATATATTTT.

The chain couples TRBV7-8 to TRBJ1-1; 9 bases match TRBD1. This CDR3 spans 17 amino acids. Losses at the gene ends were 3 bases for V and 1 base for J; bases not matched to a gene: 9. In germline, CDR1 is SGHVS, CDR2 FQNEAQ. The CDR3 spells CASSFGRTGVTNTEAFF. The CDR3 DNA reads TGTGCCAGCAGCTTCGGAAGGACAGGGGTGACGAACACTGAAGCTTTCTTT.

This CDR3 is CASSQRQGVGNQPQHF. The CDR3 bases are TGCGCCAGCAGCCAGAGACAGGGCGTCGGCAATCAGCCCCAGCATTTT. The chain combines TRBV4-1 with TRBJ1-5; TRBD1 matches at 7 bases. The CDR3 length is 16 residues. Germline V gene lookup returns CDR1 MGHRA and CDR2 YSYEKL. The trim removed 3 bases at V and 2 bases at J, leaving 7 bases unmatched.

The CDR3, as DNA: TGCAGTGCTAGTTACACTAGCAATCAGCCCCAGCATTTT. Residues: CSASYTSNQPQHF. The chain couples TRBV20-1 to TRBJ1-5, with D hard to call. Germline CDR1 reads DFQATT; CDR2 reads SNEGSKA (reference sequence). The CDR3 runs to 13 residues. The V end lost 3 bases, the J end lost 0 bases, and 6 bases lay between the germline ends.

The rearrangement joins TRBV6-2 or TRBV6-3 to TRBJ2-1; 10 nucleotides line up with TRBD2. CDR3 length: 15 amino acids. Germline-derived CDR1 and CDR2 are MNHEY and SVGEGT. J lost 10 bases, V lost 3 bases, and 9 bases had no gene match. The CDR3 nucleotides read TGTGCCAGCAGTTATGTACTAGCGGGGTATTCGGAGCAGTTCTTC. It yields the protein CASSYVLAGYSEQFF.

Here the CDR3 reads CASSPAAYGNTIYF. CDR3 DNA sequence: TGTGCCAGCAGCCCAGCGGCCTATGGAAACACCATATATTTT. The V call is TRBV7-9, the J call TRBJ1-3; no clear D. This CDR3 spans 14 amino acids. Germline V lookup: CDR1 SEHNR, CDR2 FQNEAQ (reference sequence). Trimming removed 5 bases from V and 3 bases from J, with 11 bases in between. Full variable domain (rest looked up from reference TRBV7-9 and TRBJ1-3): DTGVSQNPRHKITKRGQNVTFRCDPISEHNRLYWYRQTLGQGPEFLTYFQNEAQLEKSRLLSDRFSAERPKGSFSTLEIQRTEQGDSAMYLCASSPAAYGNTIYFGEGSWLTVV.

The chain uses TRBV5-6 and TRBJ2-4; tentatively, D is TRBD2 (6 bases). Per germline, CDR1 SGHDT and CDR2 YYEEEE. Trimming took off 6 bases at V and 5 bases at J, with 15 bases between the two ends. This CDR3 comprises 14 residues. In DNA, the CDR3 is TGTGCCAGCAACAAGCGAGGCGGGGAAAACATTCAGTACTTC. Translation: CASNKRGGENIQYF. Combining the CDR3 with reference TRBV5-6 and TRBJ2-4 gives the whole variable domain DAGVTQSPTHLIKTRGQQVTLRCSPKSGHDTVSWYQQALGQGPQFIFQYYEEEERQRGNFPDRFSGHQFPNYSSELNVNALLLGDSALYLCASNKRGGENIQYFGAGTRLSVL.

The chain carries TRBV7-9 and TRBJ2-7; 12 bases agree with TRBD1. The length of the CDR3 is 18 residues. Germline V gene lookup returns CDR1 SEHNR and CDR2 FQNEAQ (reference sequence). V shed 4 bases and J 5 bases; nucleotides not matched to a gene: 15. The CDR3 DNA is TGTGCCAGCAGCTCGATACACGCCGGGACAGGGGGCTCAAACGAGCAGTACTTC. Amino acid sequence: CASSSIHAGTGGSNEQYF. The variable domain in full, completed from reference TRBV7-9 and TRBJ2-7, reads DTGVSQNPRHKITKRGQNVTFRCDPISEHNRLYWYRQTLGQGPEFLTYFQNEAQLEKSRLLSDRFSAERPKGSFSTLEIQRTEQGDSAMYLCASSSIHAGTGGSNEQYFGPGTRLTVT.

The DNA for the CDR3 is TGTGCCAGCAGCCCAAGAGCGGTACAAGAGACCCAGTACTTC. It encodes CASSPRAVQETQYF. V is TRBV7-2 and J is TRBJ2-5; the D gene is possibly TRBD2 (5 bases). The CDR3 runs 14 residues. Deletions cut 5 bases from V and 2 bases from J, with 12 bases between. Germline CDR1 is SGHTA and CDR2 is FQGNSA.

This chain joins TRBV7-3 and TRBJ2-5, with D perhaps matching TRBD2 (6 bases). The V end was cut by 2 bases, the J end by 3 bases, with 10 bases between. The CDR3 covers 14 residues. CDR1 SGHTA and CDR2 FQGTGA come from the germline V gene. The CDR3 protein is CASSLQAGEETQYF. The CDR3 bases are TGTGCCAGCAGCTTACAAGCGGGTGAAGAGACCCAGTACTTC.

This chain connects TRBV18 to TRBJ2-5, with TRBD1 matching 10 bases. Germline CDR1 and CDR2: KGHSH and LQKENI. The CDR3 loop spans 16 amino acids. J lost 4 bases, V lost 2 bases, and 7 bases had no gene match. This CDR3 is CASSPTGTGAGETQYF. The CDR3 DNA reads TGTGCCAGCTCACCAACCGGGACAGGGGCAGGAGAGACCCAGTACTTC. The complete variable domain, with remaining parts taken from reference TRBV18 and TRBJ2-5, reads NAGVMQNPRHLVRRRGQEARLRCSPMKGHSHVYWYRQLPEEGLKFMVYLQKENIIDESGMPKERFSAEFPKEGPSILRIQQVVRGDSAAYFCASSPTGTGAGETQYFGPGTRLLVL.

This clone was recorded once. The rearrangement links TRBV5-4 to TRBJ2-7, with D maybe TRBD1 (6 bases). This CDR3 is 15 amino acids long. Germline V gene data show CDR1 as SGHNT and CDR2 as YYREEE (reference sequence). V shed 3 bases and J shed 4 bases, with 17 bases lying between them. CDR3 bases: TGTGCCAGCAGCTCCACAGGGCTGGCCGTGTACGAGCAGTACTTC. Protein product: CASSSTGLAVYEQYF.

The rearrangement joins TRBV6-5 to TRBJ1-2; no clear D. V shed 0 bases and J shed 2 bases, with 10 bases lying between them. This CDR3 has 15 amino acids. Germline values: CDR1 MNHEY, CDR2 SVGAGI. The CDR3 bases are TGTGCCAGCAGTTACTCGGAGCGGACGAACTATGGCTACACCTTC. Translated: CASSYSERTNYGYTF.